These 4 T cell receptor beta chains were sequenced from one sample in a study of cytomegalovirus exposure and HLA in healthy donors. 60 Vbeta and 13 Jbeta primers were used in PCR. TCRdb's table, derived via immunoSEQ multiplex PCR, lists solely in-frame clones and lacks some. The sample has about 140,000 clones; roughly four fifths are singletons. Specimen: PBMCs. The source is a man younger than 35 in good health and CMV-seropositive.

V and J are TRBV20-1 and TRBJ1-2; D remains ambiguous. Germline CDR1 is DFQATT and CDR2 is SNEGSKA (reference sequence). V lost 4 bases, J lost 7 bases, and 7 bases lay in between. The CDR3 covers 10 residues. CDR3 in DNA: TGCAGTGCTACGGGTCCTGGCTACACCTTC. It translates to CSATGPGYTF.

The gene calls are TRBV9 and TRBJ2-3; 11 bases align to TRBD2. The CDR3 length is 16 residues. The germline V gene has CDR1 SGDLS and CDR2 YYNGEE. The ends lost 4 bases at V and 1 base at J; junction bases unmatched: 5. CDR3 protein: CASSHGTSGRTDTQYF. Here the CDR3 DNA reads TGTGCCAGCAGCCACGGGACTAGCGGTCGCACAGATACGCAGTATTTT.

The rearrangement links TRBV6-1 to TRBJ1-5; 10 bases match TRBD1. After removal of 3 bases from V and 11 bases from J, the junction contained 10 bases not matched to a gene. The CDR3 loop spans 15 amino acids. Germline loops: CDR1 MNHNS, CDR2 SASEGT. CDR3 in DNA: TGTGCCAGCAGTGACTACGGGACAGGGGTCGTGGCCCAGCATTTT. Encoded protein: CASSDYGTGVVAQHF.

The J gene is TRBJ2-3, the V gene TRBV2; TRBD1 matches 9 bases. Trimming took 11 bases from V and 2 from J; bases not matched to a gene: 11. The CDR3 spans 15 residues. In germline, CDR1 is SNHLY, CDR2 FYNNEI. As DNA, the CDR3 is TGTGCCGCCCAGGGGAGGACAGGGGTCACAGATACGCAGTATTTT. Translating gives CAAQGRTGVTDTQYF. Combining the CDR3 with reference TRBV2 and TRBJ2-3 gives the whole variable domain EPEVTQTPSHQVTQMGQEVILRCVPISNHLYFYWYRQILGQKVEFLVSFYNNEISEKSEIFDDQFSVERPDGSNFTLKIRSTKLEDSAMYFCAAQGRTGVTDTQYFGPGTRLTVL.